These 20 T cell receptor beta chains were all obtained from the same sample, sequenced in a study of pediatric ulcerative colitis. Profiling relied on immunoSEQ multiplex PCR, and the TCRdb table lists in-frame clones only, not all of them. The sample consists of under 5,500 clones, around 89% of them appearing once. Sequenced sample: blood. All receptors derive from a boy aged 10-17 years with mild ulcerative colitis.

The chain is built from TRBV6-6 and TRBJ1-5; no definite D call. Trimming removed 8 bases from V and 7 bases from J, with 12 bases in between. The CDR3 is 12 residues long. Germline CDR1 and CDR2: MNHNY and SVGAGI (reference sequence). The CDR3 sequence is CASSIPGQPQHF. CDR3 coding DNA: TGTGCCAGCTCCATTCCGGGGCAGCCCCAGCATTTT.

The gene calls are TRBV19 and TRBJ2-5, with 8 bases identical to TRBD2. V was clipped by 4 bases and J by 3 bases; unmatched bases: 7. The CDR3 sequence is 15 residues long. The germline V gene has CDR1 LNHDA and CDR2 SQIVND (reference sequence). CDR3 nucleotides: TGTGCCAGTAGTACCTCGGGAGGGAGGGAAGAGACCCAGTACTTC. Amino acid sequence: CASSTSGGREETQYF.

The V and J genes are TRBV18 and TRBJ2-7; 7 nucleotides line up with TRBD1. From germline, CDR1 is KGHSH and CDR2 LQKENI. The CDR3 is 13 residues long. Unmatched junction bases numbered 3, after V lost 3 bases and J lost 4 bases. DNA for the CDR3: TGTGCCAGCTCACCGGACAGGAGATACGAGCAGTACTTC. It is translated as CASSPDRRYEQYF.

V usage is TRBV11-2 and J usage is TRBJ2-2; D possibly uses TRBD1 or TRBD2 (5 bases each). The V gene's germline CDR1 is SGHAT and CDR2 FQNNGV. V gave up 5 bases and J gave up 5 bases, with 18 bases separating them. The CDR3 contains 16 residues. The CDR3 region has the DNA TGTGCCAGCAGCCCTTCTGAGGGGTTGGGGACCGGGGAGCTGTTTTTT. It is translated as CASSPSEGLGTGELFF.

Only a few counts were recorded for this clone. This chain links TRBV2 with TRBJ1-1; D unresolved. The CDR3 loop spans 15 amino acids. Germline V lookup: CDR1 SNHLY, CDR2 FYNNEI. The germline V and J ends were trimmed by 1 base and 1 base, with 10 bases remaining between them. The chain's CDR3 is CASSEVRVSNTEAFF. In DNA form, the CDR3 reads TGTGCCAGCAGTGAAGTGAGAGTCTCGAACACTGAAGCTTTCTTT.

The chain recombines TRBV28 with TRBJ1-2; D is perhaps TRBD1 (5 bases). Per the germline V gene, CDR1 is MDHEN and CDR2 is SYDVKM. V dropped 2 bases and J dropped 5 bases, with 15 bases sitting between them. The CDR3 runs to 15 residues. The CDR3 bases are TGTGCCAGCAGTTTAAATAAAGGGGCGAGTTATGGCTACACCTTC. It yields the protein CASSLNKGASYGYTF.

The chain couples TRBV27 to TRBJ2-1; 7 bases are a match to TRBD2. Germline V gene sequence: CDR1 MNHEY, CDR2 SMNVEV (reference sequence). This CDR3 spans 15 amino acids. J was trimmed by 9 bases and V by 5 bases; bases with no gene match: 13. The DNA of the CDR3 is TGTGCCAGCAGTCTTCGGGACCCAGGCGGGGGTGAGCAGTTCTTC. This gives the protein CASSLRDPGGGEQFF.

The V call is TRBV11-2, the J call TRBJ1-1; D is unclear. The CDR3 length is 13 residues. With 5 bases removed from V and 12 bases from J, the gap between germline ends came to 19 bases. Per the germline V gene, CDR1 is SGHAT and CDR2 is FQNNGV. The CDR3 here is CASSHEGIIHTFF. The CDR3 coding sequence is TGTGCCAGCAGCCACGAAGGCATAATTCATACTTTCTTT.

The V call is TRBV28, the J call TRBJ1-1; 11 nucleotides agree with TRBD1. Germline CDR1 is MDHEN and CDR2 is SYDVKM. V was pared by 7 bases and J by 4 bases, with 5 bases of the junction left unmatched. The CDR3 runs 14 residues. CDR3 region: CASKGGQGVTEAFF. CDR3 nucleotide sequence: TGTGCCAGCAAAGGGGGACAGGGGGTCACTGAAGCTTTCTTT.

This clone was observed a single time. V gene TRBV13 combines with J gene TRBJ2-7; TRBD2 matches 7 bases. Per germline, CDR1 PRHDT and CDR2 FYEKMQ (reference sequence). CDR3 size: 15 residues. The ends lost 4 bases at V and 5 bases at J; junction bases unmatched: 11. Here the CDR3 DNA reads TGTGCCAGCAGCTCCCAGATGAGCGGGAACCACGAGCAGTACTTC. Amino acid sequence: CASSSQMSGNHEQYF.

The chain combines TRBV27 with TRBJ2-7, with 8 bases aligning to TRBD1. The V gene end was trimmed by 8 bases and the J gene end by 1 base; junction bases not matched to a gene: 7. The CDR3 length is 14 residues. Germline CDR1 MNHEY, CDR2 SMNVEV (reference sequence). CDR3 sequence: CASGGQASSYEQYF. Here the CDR3 DNA reads TGTGCCAGCGGGGGACAGGCTTCGTCCTACGAGCAGTACTTC.

This clone is a singleton in its sample. The chain employs TRBV15 and TRBJ2-3; D gene ambiguous. This CDR3 has 18 amino acids. CDR1 LNHNV and CDR2 YYDKDF come from the germline V gene (reference sequence). V lost 0 bases to trimming and J lost 0 bases, with 16 bases between them. CDR3 bases: TGTGCCACCAGCAGAGATGAGGAAGGTCACCTTAGCACAGATACGCAGTATTTT. It is translated as CATSRDEEGHLSTDTQYF.

The chain has TRBV27 and TRBJ2-1, with a possible D match to TRBD1 (5 bases). Germline V lookup: CDR1 MNHEY, CDR2 SMNVEV (reference sequence). The CDR3 runs to 15 residues. V was cut by 6 bases and J by 4 bases, with 16 bases left in between. CDR3 nucleotides: TGTGCCAGCAGGTTAGCCGCGGCAGGGTACAATGAGCAGTTCTTC. Translated: CASRLAAAGYNEQFF.

The chain combines TRBV14 with TRBJ2-3, with 9 bases that match TRBD2. The CDR3 is 16 residues long. The germline CDR1 and CDR2 sequences are SGHDN and FVKESK. V shed 6 bases and J 10 bases; nucleotides not matched to a gene: 17. The CDR3 nucleotides are TGTGCCAGCAGAGCGGCCGGGTTGGCTAGCGGGAAGGCGCAGTATTTT. Encoded protein: CASRAAGLASGKAQYF.

The rearrangement links TRBV6-6 to TRBJ1-5, with D unclear. The ends were cut back, 6 bases at V and 0 bases at J, with 6 bases in the middle. Germline values: CDR1 MNHNY, CDR2 SVGAGI (reference sequence). This CDR3 region has 13 residues. CDR3 in DNA: TGTGCCAGCAGCCTAAGTAGCAATCAGCCCCAGCATTTT. Translating gives CASSLSSNQPQHF.

In its sample, this clone was seen once. The rearrangement uses TRBV5-1 and TRBJ2-1; 12 positions match TRBD2. The CDR3 extends over 18 amino acids. Per the germline V gene, CDR1 is SGHRS and CDR2 is YFSETQ. The J segment lost 2 bases and the V segment lost 0 bases, leaving 6 bases of the junction unmatched. The CDR3 coding sequence is TGCGCCAGCAGCTTGGGACTAGCGGGAGCCTTTCCCTACAATGAGCAGTTCTTC. Translating gives CASSLGLAGAFPYNEQFF.

This chain connects TRBV6-6 to TRBJ2-1; D is unresolved. The CDR3 runs 14 residues. CDR1 MNHNY and CDR2 SVGAGI come from the germline V gene (reference sequence). Trimming took 7 bases from V and 4 from J, leaving 14 bases between them. The CDR3 is CASKWPGGYNEQFF. In DNA form, the CDR3 reads TGTGCCAGCAAGTGGCCAGGTGGTTACAATGAGCAGTTCTTC.

V usage is TRBV28 and J usage is TRBJ2-7; no clear D gene. Per germline, CDR1 MDHEN and CDR2 SYDVKM. The CDR3 consists of 14 residues. Between the trimmed V and J ends, which lost 7 bases and 3 bases, there was a span of 16 bases. The CDR3 coding sequence is TGTGCCAGCACCCAAATTGGAGTTTACTACGAGCAGTACTTC. This sequence encodes CASTQIGVYYEQYF.

The rearrangement links TRBV2 to TRBJ1-5, with D unresolved. V gave up 5 bases and J gave up 4 bases, with 6 bases separating them. The CDR3 has 12 amino acids. Germline CDR1 is SNHLY and CDR2 is FYNNEI. In nucleotides, the CDR3 is TGTGCCAGCAGTAAGGGAAATCAGCCCCAGCATTTT. Translated, it gives CASSKGNQPQHF.

The chain carries TRBV19 and TRBJ1-5; D remains ambiguous. The ends were cut back, 3 bases at V and 0 bases at J, with 12 bases in the middle. This CDR3 spans 16 amino acids. The germline gives CDR1 LNHDA, CDR2 SQIVND (reference sequence). The CDR3, as DNA: TGTGCCAGTAGTATTCTTAGCAGGTATAGCAATCAGCCCCAGCATTTT. Protein sequence: CASSILSRYSNQPQHF.